A single T cell receptor beta chain is shown here with its context. What it recognizes is unknown. The read terminates 3 residues ahead of where the CDR3 ends, so the germline J gene completes it. The sample originates from a study of T cells in women clearing cervical HPV infection. Whole-study context: Cases were women with histologically confirmed HPV16-related CIN3 or worse, including a couple of invasive cancers. Study-level findings and limits: Cases carried less TRBV6-7 than controls: about 0.1% versus 0.15%. CIN3+ cases had significantly higher TCR repertoire richness than controls, but evenness did not differ.

Repertoires were generated with immunoSEQ multiplex PCR, while TCRdb's copy carries only in-frame clones and drops some. The clone table shows 25,000 to 35,000 clones, with the ten largest holding under 25%. Looked up from germline, CDR1 is SGDLS and CDR2 is YYNGEE. CDR3 size: 13 residues. After removal of 4 bases from V and 7 bases from J, the junction contained 7 bases not matched to a gene. This chain connects TRBV9 to TRBJ2-5; 7 nucleotides match TRBD1. The receptor was isolated from a woman between 18 and 70 years old with a cervical HPV16 infection that either progressed to CIN3+ or cleared (not recorded which). Specimen: blood buffy coat. CDR3 amino acids: CASSSTGDGTQYF. The CDR3 DNA, read in part, is TGTGCCAGCAGCTCAACAGGGGATGGGACC. Supplemented by reference TRBV9 and TRBJ2-5, the full variable domain reads DSGVTQTPKHLITATGQRVTLRCSPRSGDLSVYWYQQSLDQGLQFLIQYYNGEERAKGNILERFSAQQFPDLHSELNLSSLELGDSALYFCASSSTGDGTQYFGPGTRLLVL.